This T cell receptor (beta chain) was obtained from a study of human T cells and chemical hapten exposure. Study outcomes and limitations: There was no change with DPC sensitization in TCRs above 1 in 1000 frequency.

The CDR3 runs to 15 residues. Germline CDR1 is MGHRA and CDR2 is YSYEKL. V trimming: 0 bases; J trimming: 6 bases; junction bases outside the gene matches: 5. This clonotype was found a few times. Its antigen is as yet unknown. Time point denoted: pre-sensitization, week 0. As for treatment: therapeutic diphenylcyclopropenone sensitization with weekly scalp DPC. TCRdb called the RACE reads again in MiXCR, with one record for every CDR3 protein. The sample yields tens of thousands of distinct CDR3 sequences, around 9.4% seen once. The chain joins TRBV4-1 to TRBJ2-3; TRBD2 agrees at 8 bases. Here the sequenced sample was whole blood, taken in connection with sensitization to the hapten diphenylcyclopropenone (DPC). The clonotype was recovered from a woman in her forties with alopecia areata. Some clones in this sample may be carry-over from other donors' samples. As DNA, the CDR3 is TGCGCCAGCAGCCAAGATCGGGGGGGCCCCGATACGCAGTATTTT. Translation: CASSQDRGGPDTQYF.